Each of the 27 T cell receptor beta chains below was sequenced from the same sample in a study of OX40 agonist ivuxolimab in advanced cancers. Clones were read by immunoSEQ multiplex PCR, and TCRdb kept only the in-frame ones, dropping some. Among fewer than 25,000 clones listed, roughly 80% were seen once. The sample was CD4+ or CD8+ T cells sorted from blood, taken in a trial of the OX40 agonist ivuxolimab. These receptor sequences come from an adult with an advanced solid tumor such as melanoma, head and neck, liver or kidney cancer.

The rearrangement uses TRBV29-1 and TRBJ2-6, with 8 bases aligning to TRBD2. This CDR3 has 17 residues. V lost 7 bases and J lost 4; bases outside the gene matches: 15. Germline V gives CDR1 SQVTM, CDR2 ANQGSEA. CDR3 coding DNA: TGCAGCGCCAGACTGGGACTAGGGGTAAGAGGGGCCAACGTCCTGACTTTC. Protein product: CSARLGLGVRGANVLTF.

This CDR3 is CASLRGNEQFF. As DNA, the CDR3 is TGCGCCAGCTTACGGGGCAATGAGCAGTTCTTC. The chain couples TRBV10-2 to TRBJ2-1; the D gene is possibly TRBD2 (5 bases). The CDR3 runs to 11 residues. V was pared by 8 bases and J by 6 bases, with 8 bases between. CDR1 and CDR2 from the germline V gene are WSHSY and SAAADI.

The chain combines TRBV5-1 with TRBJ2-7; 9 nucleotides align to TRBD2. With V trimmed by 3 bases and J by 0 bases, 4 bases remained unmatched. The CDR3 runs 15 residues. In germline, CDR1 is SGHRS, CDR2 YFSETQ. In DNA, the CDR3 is TGCGCCAGCAGCTCATATAGCGGGAGCTCCTACGAGCAGTACTTC. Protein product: CASSSYSGSSYEQYF.

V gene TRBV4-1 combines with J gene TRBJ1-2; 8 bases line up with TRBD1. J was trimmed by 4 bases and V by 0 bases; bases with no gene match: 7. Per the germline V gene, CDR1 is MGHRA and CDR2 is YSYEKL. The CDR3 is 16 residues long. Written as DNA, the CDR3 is TGCGCCAGCAGCCAAGATGCCACAGGGGGGTTCTATGGCTACACCTTC. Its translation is CASSQDATGGFYGYTF.

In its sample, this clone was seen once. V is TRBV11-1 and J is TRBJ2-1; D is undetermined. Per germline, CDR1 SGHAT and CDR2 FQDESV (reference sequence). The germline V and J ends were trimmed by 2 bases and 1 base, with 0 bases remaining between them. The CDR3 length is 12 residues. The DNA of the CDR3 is TGTGCCAGCAGCTTATCCTACAATGAGCAGTTCTTC. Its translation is CASSLSYNEQFF.

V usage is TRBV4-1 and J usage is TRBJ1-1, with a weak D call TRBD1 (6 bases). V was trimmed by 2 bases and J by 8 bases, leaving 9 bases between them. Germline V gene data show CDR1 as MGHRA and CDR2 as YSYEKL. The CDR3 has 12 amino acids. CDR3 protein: CASSQTGQEAFF. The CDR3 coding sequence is TGCGCCAGCAGCCAAACCGGACAGGAAGCTTTCTTT.

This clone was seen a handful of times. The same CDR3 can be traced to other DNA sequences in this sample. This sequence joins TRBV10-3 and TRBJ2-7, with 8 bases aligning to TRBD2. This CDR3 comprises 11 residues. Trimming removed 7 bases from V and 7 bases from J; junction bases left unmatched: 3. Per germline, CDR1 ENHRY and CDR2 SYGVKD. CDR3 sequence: CAITPGGEQYF. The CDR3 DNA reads TGTGCCATCACTCCGGGAGGGGAGCAGTACTTC.

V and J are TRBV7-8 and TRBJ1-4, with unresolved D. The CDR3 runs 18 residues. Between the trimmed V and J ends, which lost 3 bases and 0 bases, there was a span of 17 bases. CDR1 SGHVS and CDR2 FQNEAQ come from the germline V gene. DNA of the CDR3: TGTGCCAGCAGCTTCCCCCTCGATGACAAACCAACTAATGAAAAACTGTTTTTT. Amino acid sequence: CASSFPLDDKPTNEKLFF.

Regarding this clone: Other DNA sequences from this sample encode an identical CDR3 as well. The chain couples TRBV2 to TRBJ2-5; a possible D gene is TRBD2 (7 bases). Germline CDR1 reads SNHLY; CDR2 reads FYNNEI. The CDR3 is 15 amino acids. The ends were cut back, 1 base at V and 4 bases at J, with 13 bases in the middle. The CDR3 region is CASSEGGGRLETQYF. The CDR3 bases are TGTGCCAGCAGTGAAGGGGGGGGGCGTCTAGAGACCCAGTACTTC.

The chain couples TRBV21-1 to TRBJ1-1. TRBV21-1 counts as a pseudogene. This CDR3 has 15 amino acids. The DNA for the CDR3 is TGTGCCAGCAGCGAGGGACCCCCCATGAACACTGAAGCTTTCTTT. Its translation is CASSEGPPMNTEAFF.

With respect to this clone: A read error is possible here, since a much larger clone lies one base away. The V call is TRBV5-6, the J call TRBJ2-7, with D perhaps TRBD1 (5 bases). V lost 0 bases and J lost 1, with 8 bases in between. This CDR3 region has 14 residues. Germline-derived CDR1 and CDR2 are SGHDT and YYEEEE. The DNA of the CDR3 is TGTGCCAGCAGCTTGGCACAGGCTTCCTACGAGCAGTACTTC. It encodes CASSLAQASYEQYF. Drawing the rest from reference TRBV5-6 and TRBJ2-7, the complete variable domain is DAGVTQSPTHLIKTRGQQVTLRCSPKSGHDTVSWYQQALGQGPQFIFQYYEEEERQRGNFPDRFSGHQFPNYSSELNVNALLLGDSALYLCASSLAQASYEQYFGPGTRLTVT.

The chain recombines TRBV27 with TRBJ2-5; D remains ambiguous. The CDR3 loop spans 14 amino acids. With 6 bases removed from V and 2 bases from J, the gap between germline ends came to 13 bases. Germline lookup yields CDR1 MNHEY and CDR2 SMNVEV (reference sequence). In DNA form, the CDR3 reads TGTGCCAGCAGCCGACGGGCGTCTCAAGAGACCCAGTACTTC. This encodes CASSRRASQETQYF.

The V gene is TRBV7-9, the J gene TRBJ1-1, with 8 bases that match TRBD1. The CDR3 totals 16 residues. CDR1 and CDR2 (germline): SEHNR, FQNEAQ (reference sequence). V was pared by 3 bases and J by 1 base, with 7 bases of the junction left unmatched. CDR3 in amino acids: CASSFPTGGTNTEAFF. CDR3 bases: TGTGCCAGCAGCTTCCCCACAGGGGGAACGAACACTGAAGCTTTCTTT.

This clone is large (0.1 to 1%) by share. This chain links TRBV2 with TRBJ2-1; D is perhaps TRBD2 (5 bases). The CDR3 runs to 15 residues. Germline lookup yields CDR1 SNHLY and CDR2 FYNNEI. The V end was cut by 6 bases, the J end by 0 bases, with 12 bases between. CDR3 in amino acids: CASRLFAGSYNEQFF. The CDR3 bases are TGTGCCAGCAGGTTATTCGCGGGCTCCTACAATGAGCAGTTCTTC.

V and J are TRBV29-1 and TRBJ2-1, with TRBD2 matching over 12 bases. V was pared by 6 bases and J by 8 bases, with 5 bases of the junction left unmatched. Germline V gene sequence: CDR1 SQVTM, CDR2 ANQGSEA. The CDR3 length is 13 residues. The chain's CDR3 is CSVVTSGRDEQFF. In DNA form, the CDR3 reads TGCAGCGTGGTGACTAGCGGGAGAGATGAGCAGTTCTTC.

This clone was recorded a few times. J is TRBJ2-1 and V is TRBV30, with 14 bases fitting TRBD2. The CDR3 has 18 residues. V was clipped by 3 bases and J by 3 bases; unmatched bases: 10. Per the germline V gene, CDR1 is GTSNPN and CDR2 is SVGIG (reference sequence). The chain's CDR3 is CAWRGLAGDGAFYNEQFF. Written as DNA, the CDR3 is TGTGCCTGGAGGGGACTAGCGGGAGACGGGGCTTTCTACAATGAGCAGTTCTTC.

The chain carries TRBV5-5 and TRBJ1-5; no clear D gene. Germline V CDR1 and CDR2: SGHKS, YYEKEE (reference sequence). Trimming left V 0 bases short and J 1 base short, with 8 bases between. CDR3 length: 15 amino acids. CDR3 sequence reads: CASSLVGGSNQPQHF. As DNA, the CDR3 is TGTGCCAGCAGCTTGGTTGGAGGGAGCAATCAGCCCCAGCATTTT.

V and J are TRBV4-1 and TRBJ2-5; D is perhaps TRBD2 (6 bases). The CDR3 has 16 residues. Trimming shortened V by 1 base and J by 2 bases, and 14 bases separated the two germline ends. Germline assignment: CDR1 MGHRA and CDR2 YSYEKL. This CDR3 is CASSQVLSGGQETQYF. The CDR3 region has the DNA TGCGCCAGCAGCCAAGTTCTTAGCGGAGGACAAGAGACCCAGTACTTC.

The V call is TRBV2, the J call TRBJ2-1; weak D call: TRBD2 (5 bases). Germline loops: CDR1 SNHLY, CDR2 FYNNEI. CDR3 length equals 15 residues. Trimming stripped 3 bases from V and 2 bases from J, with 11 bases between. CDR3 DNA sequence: TGTGCCAGCAGTGATCCGAGGGAGCCCTACAATGAGCAGTTCTTC. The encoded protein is CASSDPREPYNEQFF.

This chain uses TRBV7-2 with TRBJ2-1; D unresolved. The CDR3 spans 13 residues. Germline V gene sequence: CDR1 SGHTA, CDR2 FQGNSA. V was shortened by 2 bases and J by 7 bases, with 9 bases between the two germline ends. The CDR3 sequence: CASSLLGFNEQFF. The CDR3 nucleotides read TGTGCCAGCAGCTTACTAGGTTTTAATGAGCAGTTCTTC.

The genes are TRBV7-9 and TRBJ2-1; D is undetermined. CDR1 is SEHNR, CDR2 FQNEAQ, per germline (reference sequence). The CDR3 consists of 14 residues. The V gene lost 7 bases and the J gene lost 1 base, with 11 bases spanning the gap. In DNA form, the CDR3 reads TGTGCCAGCAATGGTCCCCATTCCTACAATGAGCAGTTCTTC. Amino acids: CASNGPHSYNEQFF.

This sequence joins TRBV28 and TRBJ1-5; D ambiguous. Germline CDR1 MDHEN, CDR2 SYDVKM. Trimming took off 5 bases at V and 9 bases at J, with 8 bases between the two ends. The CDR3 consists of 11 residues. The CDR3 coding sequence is TGTGCCAGCAGTCCAGGAAGGCCCCAGCATTTT. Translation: CASSPGRPQHF.

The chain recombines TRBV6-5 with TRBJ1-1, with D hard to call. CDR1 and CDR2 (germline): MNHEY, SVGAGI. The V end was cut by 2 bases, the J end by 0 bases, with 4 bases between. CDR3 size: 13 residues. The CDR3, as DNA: TGTGCCAGCAGTTACAGGGTGAACACTGAAGCTTTCTTT. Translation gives CASSYRVNTEAFF.

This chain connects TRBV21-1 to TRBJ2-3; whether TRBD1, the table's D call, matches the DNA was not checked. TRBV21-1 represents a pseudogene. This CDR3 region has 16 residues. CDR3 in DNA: TGTGCCAGCAGCAAAGCGCCACAGTTACTCACAGATACGCAGTATTTT. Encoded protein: CASSKAPQLLTDTQYF.

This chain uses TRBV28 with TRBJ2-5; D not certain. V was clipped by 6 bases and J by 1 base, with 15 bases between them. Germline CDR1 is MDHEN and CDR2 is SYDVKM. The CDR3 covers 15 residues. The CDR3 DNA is TGTGCCAGCAGCCTCTCCCCGGCGGCCCAAGAGACCCAGTACTTC. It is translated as CASSLSPAAQETQYF.

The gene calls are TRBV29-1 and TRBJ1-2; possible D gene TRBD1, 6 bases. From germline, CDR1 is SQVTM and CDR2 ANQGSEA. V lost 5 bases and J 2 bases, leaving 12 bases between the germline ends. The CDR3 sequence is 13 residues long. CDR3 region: CSVLEQGNYGYTF. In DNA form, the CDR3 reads TGCAGCGTTCTCGAACAGGGAAACTATGGCTACACCTTC. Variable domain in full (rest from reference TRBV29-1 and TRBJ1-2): SAVISQKPSRDICQRGTSLTIQCQVDSQVTMMFWYRQQPGQSLTLIATANQGSEATYESGFVIDKFPISRPNLTFSTLTVSNMSPEDSSIYLCSVLEQGNYGYTFGSGTRLTVV.

The CDR3 loop reads CSVVDSYEQYF. The CDR3 region has the DNA TGCAGTGTGGTAGACTCCTACGAGCAGTACTTC. The chain uses TRBV20-1 and TRBJ2-7, with D unresolved. V was clipped by 7 bases and J by 0 bases, with 7 bases between them. The CDR3 covers 11 residues. Germline assignment: CDR1 DFQATT and CDR2 SNEGSKA (reference sequence).